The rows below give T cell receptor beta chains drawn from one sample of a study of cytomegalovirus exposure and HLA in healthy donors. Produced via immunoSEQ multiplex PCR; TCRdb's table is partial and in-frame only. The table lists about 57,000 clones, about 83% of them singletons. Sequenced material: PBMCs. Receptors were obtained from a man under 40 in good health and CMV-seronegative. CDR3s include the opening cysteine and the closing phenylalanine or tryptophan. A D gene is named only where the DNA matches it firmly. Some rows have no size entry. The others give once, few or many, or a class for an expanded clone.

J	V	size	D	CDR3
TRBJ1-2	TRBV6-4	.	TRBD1	CADQRDRAYGYTF
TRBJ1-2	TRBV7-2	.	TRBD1	CASSLDPQGAVYGYTF
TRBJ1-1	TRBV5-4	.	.	CASSLAGAPNTEAFF
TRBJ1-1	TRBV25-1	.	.	CASSLTVNTEAFF
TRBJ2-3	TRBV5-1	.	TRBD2	CASSLVTSKADTQYF
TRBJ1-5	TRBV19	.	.	CASSISGVGNQPQHF
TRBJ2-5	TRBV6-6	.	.	CASSYSRSLEGKYF
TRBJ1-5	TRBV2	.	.	CASSELTGAQPQHF
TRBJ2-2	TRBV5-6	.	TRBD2	CASSYTGGVGELFF
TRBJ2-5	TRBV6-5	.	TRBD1	CASSQTGAIQETQYF
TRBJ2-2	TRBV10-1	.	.	CASSVSDGGSGTGELFF
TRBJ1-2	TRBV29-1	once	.	CSVVHSSYGYTF
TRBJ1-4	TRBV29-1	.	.	CSAEMGQGLNEKLFF
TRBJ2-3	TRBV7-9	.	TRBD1	CASSPGATGGTDTQYF
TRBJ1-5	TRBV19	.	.	CASSTHSNQPQHF
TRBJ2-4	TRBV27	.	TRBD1	CASSFDPGQGNIQYF
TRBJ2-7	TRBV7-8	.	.	CASSVGNRGGAYEQYF
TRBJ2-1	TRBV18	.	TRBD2	CASSPTSGGVGNEQFF
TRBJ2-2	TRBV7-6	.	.	CASSQDGELFF
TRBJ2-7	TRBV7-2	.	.	CASSLEGDTVAHEQYF
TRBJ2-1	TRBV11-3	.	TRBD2	CASSLDGTSESSYNEQFF
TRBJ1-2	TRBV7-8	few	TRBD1	CASSQGQGVSYGYTF
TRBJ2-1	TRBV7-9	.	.	CASSLAMQGEQFF
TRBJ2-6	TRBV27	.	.	CASSRISTTGANVLTF
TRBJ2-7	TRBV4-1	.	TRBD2	CASSQELAGFYEQYF
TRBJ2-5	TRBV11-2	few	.	CASSLPGETQYF
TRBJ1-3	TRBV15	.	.	CATSIRQVNSGNTIYF
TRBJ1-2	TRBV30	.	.	CAWSENWADYGYTF
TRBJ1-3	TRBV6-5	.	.	CASSEGGLAIYF